The entry that follows covers one TCR beta chain sequence. Its specificity is unknown. This sample was taken from a study of beta chain features in type 1 diabetes. As for the study in general: There was similarity between patients and healthy donors in age, gender and cell yields.

Expressed TCRB transcripts were sequenced because the isolated RNA had all been reverse transcribed beforehand. Clones were sequenced by immunoSEQ multiplex PCR, and TCRdb holds only the in-frame ones, with some missing. This table has around 280,000 clones, over 14% appearing once. The CDR3 extends over 16 amino acids. CDR1 is SGDLS and CDR2 is YYNGEE in the germline V gene. V was pared by 4 bases and J by 4 bases, with 6 bases of the junction left unmatched. Points from the study as a whole: At VDJ recombination sites, type 1 diabetes patients had fewer insertions and more deleted nucleotides. Among patients, naive, central memory and Treg TCRB repertoires appeared more similar than among healthy donors. Within each of all four CD4+ subsets, Type 1 diabetes patients had TCRB CDR3s that were moderately but significantly shorter. PCR might favor shorter templates, but any such skew would affect patients and controls equally.

The chain couples TRBV9 to TRBJ2-1, with 12 bases that match TRBD2. This receptor was identified in a young man with type 1 diabetes. Sequenced input: naive CD4+ T cells from blood. This CDR3 reads CASSTTGTSGYNEQFF. In nucleotides, the CDR3 is TGTGCCAGCAGCACCACCGGGACTAGCGGGTACAATGAGCAGTTCTTC.